This TCR beta chain was retrieved from a study of OX40 agonist ivuxolimab in advanced cancers. The study, taken as a whole, reports: Researchers did not determine the expanded peripheral T cells' antigen specificity.

Blood specimens came from baseline, cycle 4 day 1, and cycle 7 day 1. Clones were read by immunoSEQ multiplex PCR, and TCRdb kept only the in-frame ones, dropping some. The sample contains fewer than 100,000 clones, more than 75% of which appear only once. The V and J ends lost 2 bases and 7 bases respectively, with 11 bases between them. Germline lookup yields CDR1 MNHEY and CDR2 SVGAGI. The CDR3 spans 14 residues. Comments on this clone: No antigen is known for it.

This receptor was identified in an adult with an advanced solid tumor such as melanoma, head and neck, liver or kidney cancer. The sample here was CD4+ or CD8+ T cells sorted from blood, taken in a trial of the OX40 agonist ivuxolimab. This sequence joins TRBV6-5 and TRBJ2-2; D tentatively reads TRBD1 or TRBD2 (6 bases each). The CDR3, as DNA: TGTGCCAGCAGTTACCGGGGGCTTATCGGGGAGCTGTTTTTT. Encoded protein: CASSYRGLIGELFF.